This record covers a single TCR beta chain. Its matching antigen is unknown. The source of the sample is a study of cytomegalovirus exposure and HLA in healthy donors. This PCR relied on a set of 60 Vbeta primers and 13 Jbeta primers. Sequencing used immunoSEQ multiplex PCR; TCRdb keeps in-frame clones, though not all of them. The sample has some 150,000 clones, around 10% seen once; the top ten hold 1.5% to 2%. The V end lost 5 bases, the J end lost 6 bases, and 16 bases lay between the germline ends. The CDR3 spans 15 residues. The germline V gene encodes CDR1 SGHTA and CDR2 FQGTGA. General study results and limits: Diagnosis of cytomegalovirus status made by the classifier reportedly showed high specificity and sensitivity. Most subjects' HLA-A and HLA-B alleles were reportedly predicted from TCR beta sequences.

Donors counted as nominally healthy when sampled, yet unrecorded immune exposures were likely. The sequence derives from a male donor in good health and CMV-seronegative. The chain couples TRBV7-3 to TRBJ2-2; D call uncertain. Specimen: PBMCs. The DNA for the CDR3 is TGTGCCAGCAGCCCCTCTCCGACAAGGTCCGGGGAGCTGTTTTTT. Encoded protein: CASSPSPTRSGELFF.